This T cell receptor (beta chain) was obtained from a study of shared clonotypes between healthy human individuals. Execution of the assay was at deep level. Data came from immunoSEQ multiplex PCR; TCRdb stores just in-frame clones and leaves some out. The repertoire holds fewer than 150,000 clones, with under 70% as singletons. The sample holds one count of this clone. Material for sequencing was memory CD8+ T cells sorted from blood. Subset of the sample: CD45RO+ cells pooled with CCR7-negative TemRA cells. The TCR originated in a woman in her 30s in good health.

In DNA form, the CDR3 reads TGTGCCAGCAGCCCAGATGGACAGGGGCCCTACAATGAGCAGTTCTTC. This gives the protein CASSPDGQGPYNEQFF. The J gene is TRBJ2-1, the V gene TRBV4-2, with 9 bases matching TRBD1. From germline, CDR1 is LGHNA and CDR2 YNFKEQ. The CDR3 is 16 residues long. The ends lost 4 bases at V and 2 bases at J; junction bases unmatched: 6.